The count of the clone carrying this T cell receptor beta chain is one. The antigen remains unidentified. The sample holds other DNA sequences that translate to the same CDR3. Here immunoSEQ multiplex PCR was the method, and the copy in TCRdb shows in-frame clones only, minus some. The table has about 1,900,000 clones, roughly 94% seen once; the top ten hold roughly 1%. The CDR3 spans 12 residues. V was cut by 3 bases and J by 2 bases, with 4 bases left in between. The germline CDR1 and CDR2 sequences are SGHNT and YYREEE (reference sequence). The sample belongs to a study of shared clonotypes between healthy human individuals. Broader study findings: Researchers sampled blood only, noting tissue repertoires likely differ. Four donors shared about 4.5% of their naive CD4 clonotypes. Naive subsets usually exceeded memory subsets in estimated richness.

Naive CD8 cells lacked CD45RO and underwent positive selection for CCR7, leaving out terminally differentiated effector memory CD45RA+ cells. The donors were all Caucasian adults (living in Nashville, Tennessee). V gene TRBV5-4 combines with J gene TRBJ2-3, with unresolved D. This clonotype was obtained from a man aged 18 to 29 in good health. The sample was naive CD8+ T cells sorted from blood. The CDR3 DNA reads TGTGCCAGCAGCTCTTACACAGATACGCAGTATTTT. Its translation is CASSSYTDTQYF.